The rows below give T cell receptor beta chains drawn from one sample of a study of STAT5B mutations in CD4+ large granular lymphocyte leukemia. TCRdb's table, derived via immunoSEQ multiplex PCR, lists solely in-frame clones and lacks some. The table lists 31,000 or so clones, about 74% of them singletons, with around 0.27% in the top ten. Sequences were obtained from CD4+ T cells from blood buffy coats. These receptors were collected from a human donor in good health. CDR3s include the opening cysteine and the closing phenylalanine or tryptophan. The order of the fields is J gene, clone size, V gene, CDR3 protein. Clone size appears in some rows only: once, few, many, or a class for an expanded clone.

>TRBJ1-5|.|TRBV6-6
CASSQTRQSNQPQHF
>TRBJ1-3|.|TRBV5-1
CASSLGWPAGNTIYF
>TRBJ2-7|.|TRBV27
CASSTVRRPYEQYF
>TRBJ1-5|.|TRBV28
CASSSYLGWQPQHF
>TRBJ2-7|.|TRBV6-5
CASSSDRNSYEQYF
>TRBJ2-2|once|TRBV5-1
CASSFGSAFTGELFF
>.|.|TRBV27
CASSLIRGMEAYEQYF
>TRBJ1-2|once|TRBV7-9
CASSLDRANYGYTF
>TRBJ2-2|.|TRBV28
CASTQYRRQGLRSTGELFF
>TRBJ1-4|.|TRBV18
CASSPADDEKLFF
>TRBJ2-1|few|TRBV7-3
CASSLQGLAWDEQFF
>TRBJ1-1|.|TRBV7-2
CASSRLLGTEAFF
>TRBJ2-1|.|TRBV9
CASSVVRAGAGEQFF
>TRBJ1-5|.|TRBV28
CASSPLLLQPQHF
>TRBJ2-5|.|TRBV5-5
CASTTRGGGYQETQYF
>TRBJ2-2|.|TRBV11-3
CASSPPASGRVGELFF
>TRBJ2-3|.|TRBV9
CASSVRGSTDTQYF
>TRBJ1-2|.|TRBV19
CASRDRSGDGYTF
>TRBJ2-2|few|TRBV7-9
CASSSERWELFF
>TRBJ2-2|.|TRBV18
CASSPRGQTNTGELFF
>TRBJ2-7|.|TRBV7-2
CASSLVGVVSYEQYF
>TRBJ1-1|.|TRBV6-5
CASNTPGGGTEAFF
>TRBJ1-3|.|TRBV5-6
CASSPGLEGITSSGNTIYF
>TRBJ2-2|.|TRBV2
CASRRQGATGELFF
>TRBJ2-1|.|TRBV6-5
CASSPLRDVYNEQFF
>TRBJ2-7|.|TRBV11-2
CASSPTTGVRYEQYF
>TRBJ1-2|.|TRBV29-1
CSVERPGSYGYTF
>TRBJ1-2|.|TRBV6-6
CASSYDRSTPLF
>TRBJ2-5|few|TRBV11-3
CASSLDRTGSHGETQYF
>TRBJ1-5|.|TRBV5-6
CASSLWYRANQPQHF
>TRBJ1-1|.|TRBV11-3
CASSPDGKANTEAFF
>TRBJ2-7|.|TRBV11-3
CASSLGSVGQILEEQYF
>TRBJ1-2|.|TRBV6-5
CASSYLGGGYTF
>TRBJ1-2|few|TRBV6-5
CASRRPTGEGGYTF
>TRBJ1-1|few|TRBV29-1
CSVAVNGNTEAFF
>TRBJ2-3|once|TRBV29-1
CSTSTSGKTDTQYF
>TRBJ2-2|.|TRBV11-3
CASSRAGATNTGELFF
>TRBJ2-7|.|TRBV19
CASSISQTYEQYF
>TRBJ2-5|.|TRBV28
CASAKILAGETQYF
>TRBJ2-3|.|TRBV6-5
CASHSRGTDTQYF
>TRBJ2-1|.|TRBV29-1
CSVGGDRLYNEQFF
>TRBJ2-7|.|TRBV4-2
CASSQDERSYEQYF
>TRBJ2-5|once|TRBV9
CASSVTGIQETQYF
>TRBJ2-3|.|TRBV6-5
CASRTTGVDTQYF
>TRBJ2-5|.|TRBV5-6
CASSQGRTPRKTQYF
>TRBJ1-4|.|TRBV6-5
CASSPRVPEEKLFF
>TRBJ1-1|.|TRBV11-3
CASSLDGRGGSTEAFF
>TRBJ1-4|.|TRBV7-2
CASSGGGETNEKLFF
>TRBJ2-7|.|TRBV7-2
CASSFLRDPTEQYF
>TRBJ1-2|few|TRBV6-6
CASRDSELRGYTF
>TRBJ2-3|once|TRBV10-3
CAINDRGERDTQYF
>TRBJ2-1|few|TRBV27
CASSFASSGIDNEQFF